These 18 T cell receptor beta chains share one sample of origin, sequenced in a study of CD8+CD57+ T cells in acquired aplastic anemia. Profiles of TCR beta VDJ and CDR3 were generated from a genomic DNA template. MiXCR, applied by TCRdb to the reads, yields one record per CDR3 protein. The table has about 190,000 distinct CDR3 sequences, less than 70% seen once. Input material: sorted CD4+, CD8+, or CD8+CD57+ T cells (not recorded which) from PBMCs. These receptors all come from a human donor in good health, serving as a control.

The rearrangement links TRBV12-3 or TRBV12-4 to TRBJ1-4, with no clear D. The V gene lost 6 bases and the J gene lost 9 bases, with 14 bases spanning the gap. The CDR3 consists of 13 residues. The CDR3 spells CASSHLDGKKLFF. The CDR3 nucleotides read TGTGCCAGCAGCCACCTGGACGGGAAAAAACTGTTTTTT.

The rearrangement uses TRBV20-1 and TRBJ2-3, with D unclear. The CDR3 contains 14 residues. V gave up 1 base and J gave up 6 bases, with 14 bases separating them. Germline assignment: CDR1 DFQATT and CDR2 SNEGSKA (reference sequence). This chain's CDR3 is CSARGERAVDTQYF. For the CDR3, the DNA is TGCAGTGCTAGAGGGGAAAGGGCGGTCGATACGCAGTATTTT.

This clonotype was detected ten times or more. The rearrangement joins TRBV5-1 to TRBJ1-1, with 8 positions matching TRBD1. The V gene's germline CDR1 is SGHRS and CDR2 YFSETQ. The CDR3 has 13 amino acids. Unmatched junction bases numbered 5, after V lost 7 bases and J lost 3 bases. CDR3 sequence reads: CASLGQGDTEAFF. The CDR3 DNA sequence: TGCGCCAGCCTCGGACAGGGAGACACTGAAGCTTTCTTT.

This clonotype was observed many times. The CDR3 DNA reads TGTGCCAGCAGTTTAGGTCAGGAGGATGGCTACACCTTC. Its translation is CASSLGQEDGYTF. This sequence joins TRBV28 and TRBJ1-2; D gene ambiguous. This CDR3 comprises 13 residues. Trimming took 2 bases from V and 6 from J, leaving 10 bases between them. Germline assignment: CDR1 MDHEN and CDR2 SYDVKM.

In DNA, the CDR3 is TGCAGTGCTGGAAAGGGACAGCCAGGCGATGGGGAGCAGTTCTTC. Its protein is CSAGKGQPGDGEQFF. This chain joins TRBV20-1 and TRBJ2-1, with 7 positions matching TRBD1. V lost 5 bases to trimming and J lost 10 bases; unmatched junction nucleotides: 17. Germline V lookup: CDR1 DFQATT, CDR2 SNEGSKA (reference sequence). The CDR3 has 15 residues.

The V call is TRBV29-1, the J call TRBJ1-2; D is ambiguous. CDR3 length: 11 residues. Between the trimmed V and J ends, which lost 4 bases and 5 bases, there was a span of 8 bases. Germline V gene data show CDR1 as SQVTM and CDR2 as ANQGSEA. DNA for the CDR3: TGCAGCGTTGGTTCGAGTTATGGCTACACCTTC. This sequence encodes CSVGSSYGYTF. The full variable domain, completed using reference TRBV29-1 and TRBJ1-2, is SAVISQKPSRDICQRGTSLTIQCQVDSQVTMMFWYRQQPGQSLTLIATANQGSEATYESGFVIDKFPISRPNLTFSTLTVSNMSPEDSSIYLCSVGSSYGYTFGSGTRLTVV.

This clonotype was detected a few times. An end of the junction does not agree with germline; a read error may underlie this. The chain employs TRBV7-3 and TRBJ1-6, with D hard to call. The CDR3 length is 15 residues. Germline-derived CDR1 and CDR2 are SGHTA and FQGTGA. The CDR3 is CASSLESSYNSPLHF. Here the CDR3 DNA reads TGTGCCAGCAGCTTGGAGAGCTCCTATAATTCACCTCTCCACTTT.

The rearrangement links TRBV10-2 to TRBJ1-2, with 11 bases lining up with TRBD1. Germline assignment: CDR1 WSHSY and CDR2 SAAADI. Trimming cost V 7 bases and J 3 bases; bases outside gene matches: 7. The CDR3 loop spans 15 amino acids. The CDR3 DNA reads TGCGCCAGCAACGCCGGGACAGGGGGACACTATGGCTACACCTTC. Protein sequence: CASNAGTGGHYGYTF.

The chain combines TRBV4-2 with TRBJ2-5; no clear D gene. The CDR3 has 14 amino acids. CDR1 LGHNA and CDR2 YNFKEQ come from the germline V gene. V was shortened by 5 bases and J by 2 bases, with 12 bases between the two germline ends. The CDR3 region is CASSALKGQETQYF. The CDR3 region has the DNA TGTGCCAGCAGCGCTCTAAAGGGACAAGAGACCCAGTACTTC.

In the case of this clonotype: Possible read error: a much larger clone is one base away. The CDR3 region is CASGQPLLGINEQFF. CDR3 DNA: TGTGCCAGCGGCCAACCCCTTCTTGGGATCAATGAGCAGTTCTTC. The V call is TRBV3-1, the J call TRBJ2-1, with D hard to call. CDR3 length: 15 amino acids. Germline assignment: CDR1 LGHDT and CDR2 YNNKEL (reference sequence).

This sequence joins TRBV15 and TRBJ2-7; 7 bases are shared with TRBD2. CDR1 and CDR2 (germline): LNHNV, YYDKDF (reference sequence). V was clipped by 5 bases and J by 3 bases; unmatched bases: 10. The CDR3 is 15 residues long. The CDR3 loop is CATSWASSGVYEQYF. The DNA of the CDR3 is TGTGCCACCAGCTGGGCGTCTAGCGGAGTCTACGAGCAGTACTTC.

This clonotype has at least ten counts. CDR3: CASSLWLAGGQETQYF. The CDR3 region has the DNA TGTGCCAGCAGCTTGTGGCTAGCGGGGGGACAAGAGACCCAGTACTTC. This sequence joins TRBV5-4 and TRBJ2-5; 11 nucleotides align to TRBD2. Per germline, CDR1 SGHNT and CDR2 YYREEE (reference sequence). V lost 1 base to trimming and J lost 2 bases; unmatched junction nucleotides: 4. CDR3 length: 16 amino acids. Filled out from reference TRBV5-4 and TRBJ2-5, the complete variable domain reads ETGVTQSPTHLIKTRGQQVTLRCSSQSGHNTVSWYQQALGQGPQFIFQYYREEENGRGNFPPRFSGLQFPNYSSELNVNALELDDSALYLCASSLWLAGGQETQYFGPGTRLLVL.

The chain has TRBV9 and TRBJ1-4; no clear D gene. The V end was cut by 4 bases, the J end by 8 bases, with 18 bases between. The germline V gene encodes CDR1 SGDLS and CDR2 YYNGEE. This CDR3 has 15 residues. The chain's CDR3 is CASSQGPLLGEKLFF. The CDR3 region has the DNA TGTGCCAGCAGCCAAGGCCCCCTACTAGGCGAAAAACTGTTTTTT.

A word on this clonotype: The CDR3 carries no conserved terminal phenylalanine or tryptophan, so it likely arises from a read error. The chain links TRBV20-1 to TRBJ2-5, with 11 bases identical to TRBD2. The CDR3 length is 13 residues. Germline values: CDR1 DFQATT, CDR2 SNEGSKA (reference sequence). The CDR3: CSAPTSGGEIQYS. CDR3 coding DNA: TGCAGTGCTCCTACTAGCGGGGGAGAGATCCAGTACTCC.

This clonotype was picked up a small number of times. The rearrangement links TRBV9 to TRBJ2-7; 8 nucleotides agree with TRBD1. CDR1 and CDR2 from the germline V gene are SGDLS and YYNGEE. The CDR3 covers 13 residues. The J segment lost 7 bases and the V segment lost 4 bases, leaving 7 bases of the junction unmatched. CDR3 DNA sequence: TGTGCCAGCAGCTCAAGGACAGGGCGGGAGCAGTACTTC. Translated: CASSSRTGREQYF.

This clonotype has more than one count but fewer than ten. The chain links TRBV7-3 to TRBJ1-6; possible D gene TRBD1, 5 bases. The V end lost 5 bases, the J end lost 7 bases, and 15 bases lay between the germline ends. Germline CDR1 is SGHTA and CDR2 is FQGTGA. CDR3 length: 15 residues. This CDR3 is CASSPTGTENSPLHF. In DNA, the CDR3 is TGTGCCAGCAGCCCTACCGGGACGGAAAATTCACCCCTCCACTTT.

This chain joins TRBV7-4 and TRBJ2-7; maybe TRBD2 (6 bases). Trimming left V 0 bases short and J 1 base short, with 10 bases between. This CDR3 has 15 amino acids. CDR1 is SGHVT and CDR2 is SQSDAQ in the germline V gene. CDR3: CASSLASSVSYEQYF. DNA of the CDR3: TGTGCCAGCAGCTTAGCGTCTAGCGTTTCCTACGAGCAGTACTTC.

CDR3 sequence reads: CASSPDRGGSPLHF. The CDR3 nucleotides are TGTGCCAGCAGCCCTGACAGGGGGGGATCACCCCTCCACTTT. This chain connects TRBV7-2 to TRBJ1-6, with 9 bases that match TRBD1. CDR1 and CDR2 from the germline V gene are SGHTA and FQGNSA. Trimming removed 5 bases from V and 10 bases from J; junction bases left unmatched: 6. CDR3 length: 14 residues.